One sample yielded the 8 T cell receptor beta chains listed below, sequenced in a study of T cell responses to AZD1222 COVID-19 vaccine. Here immunoSEQ multiplex PCR was the method, and the copy in TCRdb shows in-frame clones only, minus some. The data hold more than 150,000 clones, with around 92% observed a single time. The sequencing used peripheral blood, collected on day 0 of AZD1222 vaccination. All receptors derive from an adult in good health.

The chain couples TRBV28 to TRBJ1-2, with a tentative D call TRBD1 (5 bases). Germline CDR1 is MDHEN and CDR2 is SYDVKM. The CDR3 runs to 15 residues. V was cut by 2 bases and J by 7 bases, with 17 bases left in between. The CDR3 DNA sequence: TGTGCCAGCAGTTTACCCCGAGGAGGGGAGAGTGGCTACACCTTC. Encoded protein: CASSLPRGGESGYTF.

The chain employs TRBV15 and TRBJ2-1; D gene ambiguous. This CDR3 comprises 15 residues. Looked up from germline, CDR1 is LNHNV and CDR2 is YYDKDF (reference sequence). Trimming pared 8 bases from V and 0 bases from J, leaving 14 bases between. In nucleotides, the CDR3 is TGTGCCACCGGGCCCGCGATGAGCTCCTACAATGAGCAGTTCTTC. It translates to CATGPAMSSYNEQFF.

To note about this clone: The junction departs from germline at one end; a sequencing error may be responsible. V and J are TRBV30 and TRBJ1-5; 9 positions match TRBD1. CDR1 is GTSNPN, CDR2 SVGIG, per germline (reference sequence). This CDR3 comprises 14 residues. CDR3 loop: CAWSTGQGKQPQHF. In DNA, the CDR3 is TGTGCCTGGAGTACGGGACAGGGCAAACAGCCCCAGCATTTT.

This chain connects TRBV4-2 to TRBJ1-2; 12 nucleotides agree with TRBD1. The CDR3 has 16 residues. CDR1 LGHNA and CDR2 YNFKEQ come from the germline V gene. The J segment lost 4 bases and the V segment lost 1 base, leaving 4 bases of the junction unmatched. The CDR3 DNA reads TGTGCCAGCAGCCAAGTCGGGACAGGGGGCGGCTATGGCTACACCTTC. Protein: CASSQVGTGGGYGYTF.

The rearrangement uses TRBV7-2 and TRBJ1-1, with TRBD1 identical over 7 bases. The CDR3 is made up of 17 amino acids. After removal of 2 bases from V and 5 bases from J, the junction contained 14 bases not matched to a gene. Germline V gene lookup returns CDR1 SGHTA and CDR2 FQGNSA. CDR3 sequence (DNA): TGTGCCAGCAGCTTATATCGCATAGGGGGCGTCAGGACTGAAGCTTTCTTT. Translating gives CASSLYRIGGVRTEAFF.

V and J are TRBV4-3 and TRBJ1-3; D is unresolved. The CDR3 length is 13 residues. Trimming took off 0 bases at V and 7 bases at J, with 7 bases between the two ends. In germline, CDR1 is LGHNA, CDR2 YSLEER. CDR3 in amino acids: CASSQDLPNTIYF. The CDR3 bases are TGCGCCAGCAGCCAAGATCTTCCGAACACCATATATTTT.

The V gene is TRBV30, the J gene TRBJ2-1, with D perhaps TRBD2 (6 bases). There are 12 residues in the CDR3. Trimming left V 5 bases short and J 6 bases short, with 11 bases between. The germline gives CDR1 GTSNPN, CDR2 SVGIG (reference sequence). CDR3 nucleotide sequence: TGTGCCTGGGCCCGGGACTCCAATGAGCAGTTCTTC. It encodes CAWARDSNEQFF.

The J gene is TRBJ1-2, the V gene TRBV6-5; D possibly corresponds to TRBD1 (6 bases). The germline V gene has CDR1 MNHEY and CDR2 SVGAGI. Between the trimmed V and J ends, which lost 2 bases and 5 bases, there was a span of 12 bases. The CDR3 totals 14 residues. CDR3: CASSYMDSDYGYTF. In DNA form, the CDR3 reads TGTGCCAGCAGTTACATGGACAGCGATTATGGCTACACCTTC.